This T cell receptor (beta chain) was observed in a study of T cell responses to AZD1222 COVID-19 vaccine. Germline V CDR1 and CDR2: SNHLY, FYNNEI. With V trimmed by 8 bases and J by 3 bases, 8 bases remained unmatched. The CDR3 contains 16 residues. Clones were read by immunoSEQ multiplex PCR, and TCRdb kept only the in-frame ones, dropping some. The sample records about 210,000 clones, around 92% being singletons. This clonotype was obtained from an adult in good health. The chain uses TRBV2 and TRBJ1-6, with 9 bases fitting TRBD1. Here the sequenced sample was peripheral blood, taken on day 0 of AZD1222 vaccination. The CDR3 DNA sequence: TGTGCCAGCGGCTCCCGGGGACAGGGCTATAATTCACCCCTCCACTTT. Encoded protein: CASGSRGQGYNSPLHF.